This record covers a single TCR beta chain. The sample belongs to a study of blood T cell repertoires in COVID-19. In the study overall: T cells, B-cell-depleted T cells, or PBMCs supplied cDNA or gDNA.

This CDR3 region has 13 residues. J gave up 3 bases and V 5 bases, and 3 bases lay outside the gene matches. Per germline, CDR1 MDHEN and CDR2 SYDVKM. TCRdb keeps only in-frame clones here, not all; method: immunoSEQ multiplex PCR. Altogether some 65,000 clones are present, about 90% being singletons, with the ten largest covering under 0.6%. The rearrangement links TRBV28 to TRBJ2-5, with 7 bases aligning to TRBD1. The receptor's source is a man aged 45-65 years with COVID-19, enrolled during active disease. Sequences were obtained from peripheral blood. The CDR3 sequence is CASSPGQEETQYF. CDR3 in DNA: TGTGCCAGCAGTCCCGGACAGGAAGAGACCCAGTACTTC.